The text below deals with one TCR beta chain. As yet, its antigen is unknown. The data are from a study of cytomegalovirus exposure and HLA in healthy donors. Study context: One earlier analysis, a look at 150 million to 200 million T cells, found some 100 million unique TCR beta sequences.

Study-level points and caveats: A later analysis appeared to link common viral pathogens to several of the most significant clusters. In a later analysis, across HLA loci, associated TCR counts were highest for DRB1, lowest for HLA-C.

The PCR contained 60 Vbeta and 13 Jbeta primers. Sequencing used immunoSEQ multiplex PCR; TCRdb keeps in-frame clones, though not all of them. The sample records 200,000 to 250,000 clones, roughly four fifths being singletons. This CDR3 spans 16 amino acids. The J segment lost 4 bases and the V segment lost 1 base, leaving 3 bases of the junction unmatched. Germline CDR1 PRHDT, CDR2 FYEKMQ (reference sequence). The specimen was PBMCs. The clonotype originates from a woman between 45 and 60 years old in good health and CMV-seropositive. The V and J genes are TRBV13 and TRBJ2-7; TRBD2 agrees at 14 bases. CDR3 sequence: CASSLEGTSGGYEQYF. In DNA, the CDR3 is TGTGCCAGCAGCTTAGAGGGGACTAGCGGGGGATACGAGCAGTACTTC.